The present TCR beta chain was sequenced within a study of CD8 T cells in ankylosing spondylitis. General study findings and limits: Blood of patients with ankylosing spondylitis appeared to be characterized by a TCR beta motif of 8 or 9 highly homologous variants. Previously reported in reactive arthritis synovial fluid and blood were some of the motif variants.

Using quantitative 5'-RACE with molecular barcodes, the authors made TCR beta libraries. Each CDR3 protein gets one entry after TCRdb re-called the 5' RACE reads with MiXCR. Found here are fewer than 400,000 distinct CDR3 sequences, around 22% of them singletons; the top ten hold around 16%. The CDR3 consists of 15 residues. Germline assignment: CDR1 MDHEN and CDR2 SYDVKM. J was trimmed by 3 bases and V by 2 bases; bases with no gene match: 6. This clonotype appeared a few times. The antigen remains undetermined. The J gene is TRBJ2-7, the V gene TRBV28, with 8 nucleotides matching TRBD1. The TCR was taken from a male donor with ankylosing spondylitis. Sample: blood, either unsorted or a sorted T cell fraction (not recorded which). CDR3 sequence: CASSLPGQDFYEQYF. The CDR3 bases are TGTGCCAGCAGTTTACCGGGACAGGACTTCTACGAGCAGTACTTC.